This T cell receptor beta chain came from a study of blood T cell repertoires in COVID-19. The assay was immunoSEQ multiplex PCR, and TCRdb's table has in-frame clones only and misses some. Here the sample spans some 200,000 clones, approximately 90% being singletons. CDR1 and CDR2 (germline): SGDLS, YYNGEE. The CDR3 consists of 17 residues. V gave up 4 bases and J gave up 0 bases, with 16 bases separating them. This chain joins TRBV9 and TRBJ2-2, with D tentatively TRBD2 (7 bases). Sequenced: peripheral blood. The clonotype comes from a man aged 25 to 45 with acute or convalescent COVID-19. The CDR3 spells CASSIRGRGTNTGELFF. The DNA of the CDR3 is TGTGCCAGCAGCATACGGGGGAGGGGGACGAACACCGGGGAGCTGTTTTTT. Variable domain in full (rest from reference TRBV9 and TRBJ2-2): DSGVTQTPKHLITATGQRVTLRCSPRSGDLSVYWYQQSLDQGLQFLIQYYNGEERAKGNILERFSAQQFPDLHSELNLSSLELGDSALYFCASSIRGRGTNTGELFFGEGSRLTVL.